The source of this T cell receptor (beta chain) is a study of T cell repertoires in cytomegalovirus infection. Study-wide background: A matching HLA type, together with CMV infection, was signaled by public TCR beta signatures. Study results and caveats: Dominating the ex vivo response were TCR beta clonotypes that were CMV-specific and HLA-C-restricted. Identification of carriers of CMV plus the relevant HLA was performed using cumulative public TCR beta family frequency.

Germline CDR1 DFQATT, CDR2 SNEGSKA (reference sequence). Trimming shortened V by 1 base and J by 6 bases, and 9 bases separated the two germline ends. This CDR3 is 12 amino acids long. From the reads, TCRdb called clonotypes with MiXCR, one entry per CDR3 protein. Here the sample spans about 600,000 distinct CDR3 sequences, 24% being singletons. For this clonotype: Its antigen is still unknown.

The sequence was collected from a human donor in good health (CMV status not recorded). Some clones in this sample may be carry-over from other donors' samples. The J gene is TRBJ1-2, the V gene TRBV20-1; TRBD1 might be the D (6 bases). The sequenced sample was CD8+ T cells from PBMCs. CDR3 nucleotide sequence: TGCAGTGCTAGAGGGGGGCTAAATGGCTACACCTTC. As protein: CSARGGLNGYTF.